A single sample is the source of the 25 T cell receptor beta chains below, sequenced in a study of T cells in Graves' hyperthyroidism and ophthalmopathy. Amplified regions were TCR beta CDR3 sequences from RNA transcripts. When the TCR CDR3 underwent first-round RT-PCR, the HTBI primer set was used. Using its own MiXCR run on the multiplex PCR reads, TCRdb lists one record per CDR3 protein. This table has approximately 560,000 distinct CDR3 sequences, just over 45% appearing once. The material sequenced was peripheral blood or thyroid tissue (not recorded which). These receptors were taken from a woman aged 18-29 years with Graves' hyperthyroidism.

The rearrangement links TRBV19 to TRBJ1-2, with D possibly matching TRBD1 (5 bases). The CDR3 runs to 14 residues. Trimming cost V 11 bases and J 4 bases, with 20 bases left between them. Germline lookup yields CDR1 LNHDA and CDR2 SQIVND (reference sequence). CDR3 coding DNA: TGTGCCTGGTCCGGGACCCTTGGGGCCTATGGCTACACCTTC. Encoded protein: CAWSGTLGAYGYTF. Based on the CDR3 plus reference TRBV19 and TRBJ1-2, the full variable domain is DGGITQSPKYLFRKEGQNVTLSCEQNLNHDAMYWYRQDPGQGLRLIYYSQIVNDFQKGDIAEGYSVSREKKESFPLTVTSAQKNPTAFYLCAWSGTLGAYGYTFGSGTRLTVV.

This clonotype was recorded a few times. The rearrangement uses TRBV5-6 and TRBJ1-5; a weak D match, TRBD1 (6 bases). The germline CDR1 and CDR2 sequences are SGHDT and YYEEEE. The CDR3 is made up of 13 amino acids. Trimming shortened V by 1 base and J by 11 bases, and 13 bases separated the two germline ends. CDR3 loop: CASSLLGAVAQHF. In DNA form, the CDR3 reads TGTGCCAGCAGCTTGTTGGGGGCCGTGGCCCAGCATTTT.

This clonotype was counted only a few times. The chain is built from TRBV11-3 and TRBJ1-1, with D tentatively TRBD1 (6 bases). Germline V gene data show CDR1 as SGHNT and CDR2 as YENEEA. The ends were cut back, 2 bases at V and 5 bases at J, with 12 bases in the middle. The CDR3 runs 14 residues. DNA for the CDR3: TGTGCCAGCAGCTTAATCAGGGGAGATACTGAAGCTTTCTTT. It translates to CASSLIRGDTEAFF.

This clonotype was seen only a few times. The final CDR3 position lacks the conserved phenylalanine or tryptophan, pointing to a likely read error. The limits of the CDR3 on the DNA are not certain, so only TCRdb's listed CDR3 is given. The chain employs TRBV7-3 and TRBJ1-1. CDR1 and CDR2 (germline): SGHTA, FQGTGA. The CDR3 length is 13 residues, termini included. The CDR3 sequence: CASSLMPDGFDGV.

There are a few counts of this clonotype. This chain connects TRBV7-6 to TRBJ1-2; D gene uncertain. Trimming left V 0 bases short and J 0 bases short, with 8 bases between. Germline V gene sequence: CDR1 SGHVS, CDR2 FNYEAQ. The CDR3 contains 15 residues. DNA for the CDR3: TGTGCCAGCAGCTTAGCCTACAGTTCTAACTATGGCTACACCTTC. Translating gives CASSLAYSSNYGYTF.

V is TRBV25-1 and J is TRBJ1-1; D uncertain. Deletions cut 7 bases from V and 4 bases from J, with 13 bases between. Germline values: CDR1 MGHDK, CDR2 SYGVNS. CDR3 length: 13 amino acids. CDR3 sequence reads: CASKSIVGTEAFF. DNA of the CDR3: TGTGCCAGCAAAAGTATCGTCGGCACTGAAGCTTTCTTT.

This clonotype was detected once. The rearrangement uses TRBV2 and TRBJ1-1; D is uncertain. V lost 1 base to trimming and J lost 1 base, with 7 bases between them. Germline V gene lookup returns CDR1 SNHLY and CDR2 FYNNEI. The CDR3 loop spans 14 amino acids. The CDR3 reads CASSEVQRNTEAFF. Here the CDR3 DNA reads TGTGCCAGCAGTGAAGTTCAGCGGAACACTGAAGCTTTCTTT.

A few counts support this clonotype. This chain uses TRBV2 with TRBJ2-2, with TRBD2 matching 9 bases. Per germline, CDR1 SNHLY and CDR2 FYNNEI. V was pared by 5 bases and J by 4 bases, with 5 bases of the junction left unmatched. The CDR3 has 15 amino acids. The CDR3 loop is CASSPGLALTGELFF. The DNA for the CDR3 is TGTGCCAGCAGTCCGGGACTAGCTCTCACCGGGGAGCTGTTTTTT.

Notes on this clonotype: This sequence may be a read error, since a much larger clone differs from it by one base. Here the CDR3 reads CASRLGLERMYF. In DNA form, the CDR3 reads TGTGCCAGCAGGTTAGGGTTGGAGCGTATGTACTTC. The rearrangement joins TRBV7-3 to TRBJ2-5; the D is unclear. Trimming took off 6 bases at V and 13 bases at J, with 18 bases between the two ends. The germline CDR1 and CDR2 sequences are SGHTA and FQGTGA. The CDR3 is 12 residues long.

This clonotype was observed a single time. The chain is built from TRBV20-1 and TRBJ2-5; TRBD2 aligns across 7 bases. The germline V gene encodes CDR1 DFQATT and CDR2 SNEGSKA (reference sequence). Trimming at V came to 5 bases and at J to 4 bases, leaving 7 bases not matched to a gene. This CDR3 spans 13 amino acids. The DNA for the CDR3 is TGCAGTGCTTACCCGGGAGGCCGAGAGACCCAGTACTTC. It encodes CSAYPGGRETQYF.

This clonotype occurred many times. CDR3 DNA: TGCAGCGTTGCTGAAACTAACTATGGCTACACCTTC. Its protein is CSVAETNYGYTF. J is TRBJ1-2 and V is TRBV29-1; no definite D call. The CDR3 runs to 12 residues. Deletions cut 4 bases from V and 0 bases from J, with 6 bases between. Germline assignment: CDR1 SQVTM and CDR2 ANQGSEA.

The rearrangement links TRBV7-6 to TRBJ1-2; D might be TRBD1 (6 bases). The CDR3 contains 17 residues. Germline V CDR1 and CDR2: SGHVS, FNYEAQ. The V and J ends lost 3 bases and 6 bases respectively, with 23 bases between them. CDR3 in amino acids: CASSFLRHPGHHDGYTF. CDR3 nucleotides: TGTGCCAGCAGCTTCCTGAGACACCCGGGACACCACGATGGCTACACCTTC. The whole variable domain, filled in from reference TRBV7-6 and TRBJ1-2, reads GAGVSQSPRYKVTKRGQDVALRCDPISGHVSLYWYRQALGQGPEFLTYFNYEAQQDKSGLPNDRFSAERPEGSISTLTIQRTEQRDSAMYRCASSFLRHPGHHDGYTFGSGTRLTVV.

CDR3 amino acids: CSVESDGTEHF. The CDR3 DNA is TGCAGCGTTGAATCAGACGGCACCGAGCATTTT. This sequence joins TRBV29-1 and TRBJ1-5; D is uncertain. The CDR3 totals 11 residues. Germline CDR1 is SQVTM and CDR2 is ANQGSEA. The V gene lost 2 bases and the J gene lost 14 bases, with 13 bases spanning the gap.

This clonotype has a count of ten or more. The V call is TRBV15, the J call TRBJ2-2; 8 positions agree with TRBD2. With 6 bases clipped from V and 0 bases from J, the junction kept 9 bases outside the gene matches. This CDR3 spans 17 amino acids. The V gene's germline CDR1 is LNHNV and CDR2 YYDKDF (reference sequence). The CDR3 protein is CATRFASGLANTGELFF. CDR3 coding DNA: TGTGCCACCAGGTTTGCTAGCGGGCTAGCGAACACCGGGGAGCTGTTTTTT.

Details on this clonotype: Mismatch with germline at one junction end may stem from a read error. The CDR3 DNA follows: TGTGCCAGCAGCTCTCCGGGACTAGCGGAGTCCGAGCAGTACTTT. It translates to CASSSPGLAESEQYF. This chain links TRBV6-1 with TRBJ2-7, with 11 positions matching TRBD2. In germline, CDR1 is MNHNS, CDR2 SASEGT. The CDR3 extends over 15 amino acids.

A note on this clonotype: The DNA is left out, because the CDR3 cannot be placed on it with certainty; the CDR3 is given as TCRdb lists it. The genes are TRBV29-1 and TRBJ2-5; no DNA check was done on the table's D call, TRBD1. The germline gives CDR1 SQVTM, CDR2 ANQGSEA. The CDR3 is 11 residues long, ends included. This chain's CDR3 is CSVSGPETQYF.

This clonotype has just one count. Just one base apart from a much larger clone, this may be a read error. This chain connects TRBV11-1 to TRBJ1-4; possibly TRBD1 for D (6 bases). The germline CDR1 and CDR2 sequences are SGHAT and FQDESV (reference sequence). The CDR3 has 16 residues. Here the CDR3 reads CASSVGQTATNEELFF. The DNA of the CDR3 is TGTGCCAGCAGCGTAGGACAGACCGCAACTAATGAAGAACTGTTTTTT.

Comments on this clonotype: At one end the junction does not follow the germline gene, possibly because of a read error. The rearrangement links TRBV20-1 to TRBJ2-5; tentative D call: TRBD2 (6 bases). The CDR3 runs 13 residues. The germline V gene has CDR1 DFQATT and CDR2 SNEGSKA (reference sequence). CDR3 amino acids: CSGEAGKQEIQYF. The CDR3, as DNA: TGCAGTGGGGAAGCGGGCAAACAAGAGATCCAGTACTTC.

In its sample, this clonotype was seen many times. The chain joins TRBV15 to TRBJ1-5; unclear D gene. Germline V gene data show CDR1 as LNHNV and CDR2 as YYDKDF (reference sequence). The CDR3 loop spans 12 amino acids. Trimming removed 4 bases from V and 2 bases from J, with 3 bases in between. CDR3 protein: CATSKGNQPQHF. CDR3 in DNA: TGTGCCACCAGCAAGGGCAATCAGCCCCAGCATTTT.

This chain connects TRBV7-9 to TRBJ1-3; 8 bases align to TRBD1. Germline assignment: CDR1 SEHNR and CDR2 FQNEAQ (reference sequence). Losses at the gene ends were 1 base for V and 4 bases for J; bases not matched to a gene: 6. The CDR3 contains 16 residues. Written as DNA, the CDR3 is TGTGCCAGCAGCTTAGGCGTGACAGGGGACGGAAACACCATATATTTT. Protein sequence: CASSLGVTGDGNTIYF.

This clonotype occurred many times. The rearrangement joins TRBV2 to TRBJ2-5, with TRBD1 matching over 9 bases. Trimming cost V 6 bases and J 4 bases; bases outside gene matches: 3. In germline, CDR1 is SNHLY, CDR2 FYNNEI. CDR3 length equals 13 residues. The CDR3, as DNA: TGTGCCAGCAGAGAGGACAGGGGAGAGACCCAGTACTTC. Protein sequence: CASREDRGETQYF.

This clonotype was counted at least ten times. The CDR3 loop is CAIRDRDEQYF. The CDR3 DNA reads as TGTGCCATCAGGGACAGGGACGAGCAGTACTTC. The gene calls are TRBV10-3 and TRBJ2-7; 8 nucleotides align to TRBD1. This CDR3 comprises 11 residues. From germline, CDR1 is ENHRY and CDR2 SYGVKD. Unmatched junction bases numbered 0, after V lost 6 bases and J lost 5 bases.

About this clonotype itself: This clone may be a read error of a much larger clone one base away. V and J are TRBV7-9 and TRBJ1-5, with unresolved D. This CDR3 comprises 14 residues. The V end was cut by 5 bases, the J end by 2 bases, with 10 bases between. Germline V gene data show CDR1 as SEHNR and CDR2 as FQNEAQ (reference sequence). CDR3 DNA sequence: TGTGCCAGCAGCGCCGGCCACGGCAATCAGCCCCAGCATTTT. Its protein is CASSAGHGNQPQHF.

This clonotype was counted a single time. This sequence joins TRBV29-1 and TRBJ1-2; no definite D call. Germline V gene lookup returns CDR1 SQVTM and CDR2 ANQGSEA. V was shortened by 1 base and J by 6 bases, with 15 bases between the two germline ends. The CDR3 runs 14 residues. For the CDR3, the DNA is TGCAGCGTTGAAGTGGTGGGCCGGGAGGATGGCTACACCTTC. This translates into CSVEVVGREDGYTF.

V usage is TRBV10-3 and J usage is TRBJ1-4; D remains ambiguous. Germline-derived CDR1 and CDR2 are ENHRY and SYGVKD. V lost 2 bases and J lost 5, with 9 bases in between. The CDR3 is 14 residues long. The CDR3 DNA sequence: TGTGCCATCAGTGAGAACCGGGTCAATGAAAAACTGTTTTTT. It yields the protein CAISENRVNEKLFF.